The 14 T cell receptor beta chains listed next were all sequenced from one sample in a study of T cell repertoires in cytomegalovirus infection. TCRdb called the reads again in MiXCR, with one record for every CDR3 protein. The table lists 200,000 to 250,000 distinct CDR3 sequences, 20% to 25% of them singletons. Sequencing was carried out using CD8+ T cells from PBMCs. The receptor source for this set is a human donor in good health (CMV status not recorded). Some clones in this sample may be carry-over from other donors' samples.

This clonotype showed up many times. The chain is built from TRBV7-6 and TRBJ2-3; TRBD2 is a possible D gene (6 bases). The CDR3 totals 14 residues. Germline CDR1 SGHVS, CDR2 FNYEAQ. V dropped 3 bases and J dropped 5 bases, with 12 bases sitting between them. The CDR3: CASSLGGGEDTQYF. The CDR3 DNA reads TGTGCCAGCAGCTTGGGAGGCGGCGAAGATACGCAGTATTTT.

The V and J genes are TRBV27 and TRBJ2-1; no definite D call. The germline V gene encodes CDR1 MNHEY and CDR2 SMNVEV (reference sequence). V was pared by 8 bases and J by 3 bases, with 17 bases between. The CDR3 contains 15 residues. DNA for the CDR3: TGTGCCAGCGTCCCCCACTTTGGCCTCTACAATGAGCAGTTCTTC. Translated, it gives CASVPHFGLYNEQFF.

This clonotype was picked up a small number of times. The CDR3, as DNA: TGTGCCAGCAGCAATCCCTTATTCAATGAGCAGTTCTTC. Protein product: CASSNPLFNEQFF. This chain joins TRBV7-8 and TRBJ2-1; D remains unclear. V lost 5 bases, J lost 6 bases, and 11 bases lay in between. The CDR3 is made up of 13 amino acids. The germline gives CDR1 SGHVS, CDR2 FQNEAQ.

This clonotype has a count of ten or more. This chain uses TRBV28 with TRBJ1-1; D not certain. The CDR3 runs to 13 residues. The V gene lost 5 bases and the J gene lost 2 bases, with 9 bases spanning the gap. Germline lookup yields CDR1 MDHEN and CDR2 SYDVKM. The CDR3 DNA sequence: TGTGCCAGCAGTCCAACGGACAACACTGAAGCTTTCTTT. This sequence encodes CASSPTDNTEAFF. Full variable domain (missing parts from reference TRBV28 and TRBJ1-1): DVKVTQSSRYLVKRTGEKVFLECVQDMDHENMFWYRQDPGLGLRLIYFSYDVKMKEKGDIPEGYSVSREKKERFSLILESASTNQTSMYLCASSPTDNTEAFFGQGTRLTVV.

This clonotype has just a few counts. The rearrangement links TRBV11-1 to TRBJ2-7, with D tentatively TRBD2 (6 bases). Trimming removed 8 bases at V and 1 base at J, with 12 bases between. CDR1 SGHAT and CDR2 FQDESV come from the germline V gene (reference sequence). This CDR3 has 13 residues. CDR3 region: CASCGAGSYEQYF. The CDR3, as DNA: TGTGCCAGCTGCGGGGCAGGGTCCTACGAGCAGTACTTC.

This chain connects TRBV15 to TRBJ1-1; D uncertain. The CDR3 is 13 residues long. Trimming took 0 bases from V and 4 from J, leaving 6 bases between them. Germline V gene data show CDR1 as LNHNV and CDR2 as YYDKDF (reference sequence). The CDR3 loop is CATSRDLGTEAFF. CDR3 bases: TGTGCCACCAGCAGAGATCTGGGCACTGAAGCTTTCTTT.

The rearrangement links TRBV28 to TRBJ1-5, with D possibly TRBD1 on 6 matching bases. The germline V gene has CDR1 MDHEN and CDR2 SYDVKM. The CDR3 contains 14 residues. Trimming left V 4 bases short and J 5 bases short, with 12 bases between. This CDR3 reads CASSWRGQDQPQHF. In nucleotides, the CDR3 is TGTGCCAGCAGTTGGCGGGGGCAAGATCAGCCCCAGCATTTT.

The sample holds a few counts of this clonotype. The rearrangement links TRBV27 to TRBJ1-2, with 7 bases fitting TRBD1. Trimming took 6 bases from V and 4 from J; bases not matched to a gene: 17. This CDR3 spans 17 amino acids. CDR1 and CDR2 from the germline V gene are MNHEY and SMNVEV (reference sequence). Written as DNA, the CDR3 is TGTGCCAGCAGCAGCTTCGGGACAGAGAGAAGTGTCTATGGCTACACCTTC. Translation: CASSSFGTERSVYGYTF.

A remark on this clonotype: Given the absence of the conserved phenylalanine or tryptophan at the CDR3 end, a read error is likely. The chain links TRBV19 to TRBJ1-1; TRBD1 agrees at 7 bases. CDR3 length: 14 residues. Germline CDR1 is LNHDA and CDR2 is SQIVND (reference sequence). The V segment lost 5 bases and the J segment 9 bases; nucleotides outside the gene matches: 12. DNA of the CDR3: TGTGCCAGTAGTGAGGGCGGACAGGCGGGGAAAGCTTTCCTT. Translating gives CASSEGGQAGKAFL.

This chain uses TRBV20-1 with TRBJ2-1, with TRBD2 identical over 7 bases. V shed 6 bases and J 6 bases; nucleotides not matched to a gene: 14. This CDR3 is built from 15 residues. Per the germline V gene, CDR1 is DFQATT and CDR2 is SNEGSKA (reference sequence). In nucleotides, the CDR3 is TGCAGTGCAACGAGCCCTAGCGGCTCGTTCAATGAGCAGTTCTTC. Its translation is CSATSPSGSFNEQFF.

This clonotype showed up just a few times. The CDR3 DNA reads TGTGCCAGCATCGAGGGGGGGAACTATGGCTACACCTTC. This encodes CASIEGGNYGYTF. The rearrangement uses TRBV2 and TRBJ1-2; D is possibly TRBD1 (6 bases). This CDR3 has 13 residues. Between the trimmed V and J ends, which lost 7 bases and 2 bases, there was a span of 11 bases. Germline V lookup: CDR1 SNHLY, CDR2 FYNNEI.

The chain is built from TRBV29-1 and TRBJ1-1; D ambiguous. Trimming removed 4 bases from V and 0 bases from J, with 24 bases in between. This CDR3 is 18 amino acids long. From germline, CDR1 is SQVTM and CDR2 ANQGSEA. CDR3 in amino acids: CSVVSPPQTAHMNTEAFF. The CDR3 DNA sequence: TGCAGCGTTGTTTCCCCACCCCAGACTGCCCACATGAACACTGAAGCTTTCTTT.

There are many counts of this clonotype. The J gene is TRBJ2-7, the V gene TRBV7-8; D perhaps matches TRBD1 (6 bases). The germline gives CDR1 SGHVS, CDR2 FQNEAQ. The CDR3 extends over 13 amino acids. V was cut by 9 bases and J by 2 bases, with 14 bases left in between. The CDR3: CASRTERTYEQYF. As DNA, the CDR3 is TGTGCCAGTAGGACAGAGAGAACCTACGAGCAGTACTTC.

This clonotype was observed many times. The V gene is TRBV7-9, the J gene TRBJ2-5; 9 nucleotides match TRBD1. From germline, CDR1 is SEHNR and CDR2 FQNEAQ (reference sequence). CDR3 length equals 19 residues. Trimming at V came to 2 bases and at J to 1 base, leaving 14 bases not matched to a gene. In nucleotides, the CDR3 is TGTGCCAGCAGCTTAAGTCGACTCCGGGACAGGGCTCCCCAAGAGACCCAGTACTTC. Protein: CASSLSRLRDRAPQETQYF.